This TCR beta chain was documented in a study of shared clonotypes between healthy human individuals (dated by TCRdb to the early 2020s). For context, the study as a whole: The cohort comprised a couple of women and a few men aged 18 to 49 years. For each donor, CD4 naive and CD4 memory were each given three plates, CD8 naive was given two plates, and CD8 memory was given one plate. The study deeply sequenced blood TCR repertoires of five healthy adults to estimate repertoire size and the extent of clonotype sharing between individuals. Different laboratories and diverse techniques were used to prepare libraries and sequence TCR repertoires, to increase sequencing depth and limit assay-specific biases. Leukapheresis yielded between about 0.9 and 9.5 billion PBMCs per donor.

Regarding this clone: Its antigen is currently not known. The sample holds no much larger clone one base away, and base qualities are not on file.

Overall study outcomes, separate from this receptor: Approximately 5% of naive CD4, 3.5% of naive CD8, roughly 2.4% of memory CD4, and 0.35% to 0.4% of memory CD8 clonotypes were shared across several donors. Sampling was limited to blood, and TCR repertoires in tissue likely differ from TCR repertoires in blood. Because the study included a small number of donors, the genetic and exposure-history diversity represented was limited. Even with the large sequencing depth, rarefaction of the sorted-subset datasets indicated that sequencing was incomplete. Pairwise subsampling led to the expectation that sequencing depth would affect the degree of clonotype sharing among donors. Higher generation probabilities were observed for clonotypes shared by all four sorted-subset donors than for non-shared clonotypes. Estimated clonotype richness was generally larger for naive than for memory subsets.

Using the deep immunoSEQ assay, TCR CDR3 regions were amplified from genomic DNA by multiplex PCR. For each cell subset, the extracted genomic DNA was distributed evenly across all wells of several immunoSEQ 96-well plates, and each plate served as one replicate. Each replicate PCR for sorted subsets received around 200 ng genomic DNA, equal to around 32,000 T cell genomes. Purified libraries were measured with a Qubit 3.0 fluorometer, size-checked on a Bioanalyzer 2100, and measured again with the KAPA Library Quantification kit. Every immunoSEQ 96-well plate was sequenced on a separate single-read 150-cycle Illumina NextSeq 550 flow cell. The authors' analysis ran thus. Because the immunoSEQ output included only junctional sequences and no quality scores, the filtering could not be the same as the filtering used for full-length reads. Sequences were annotated with PyIR, a Python wrapper for IgBLAST v1.9, using IMGT germline references to assign V/J genes and CDR3. Reads were removed for weak V/J assignments (E-value above 1e-6), missing CDR3, stop codons, out-of-frame junctions, or ambiguous translated residues. V3J clonotypes were defined as sequences sharing the same inferred V gene, J gene, and CDR3 amino acid sequence. To compute the percentage overlap between repertoires, the number of shared unique clonotypes was divided by the size of the smaller repertoire. RTK rarefaction, the Chao1 estimator, and Recon v2.1 estimates of unobserved clonotypes were used to assess repertoire richness. Generation probabilities were computed with OLGA for all TCRbeta clonotypes obtained by the gDNA method from four donors. Here the immuneACCESS table is served through TCRdb, limited to in-frame sequences with V and J called. Missing clones are a known gap in these copies; in checked studies unresolved V genes cover under half, and the rest lacks a known reason. The V and J calls and clone size were taken over from that table, and D and trimming were inferred from the DNA. The sample has roughly 2,000,000 clones on record, 80% to 95% of them singletons. Roughly 1.7% of the sample is in the top ten clones.

For the CD8 naive samples, CD45RO-negative cells were positively selected for CCR7, yielding a CD45RA+CCR7+ population from which TemRA cells were excluded. Healthy HIV-negative adults with no recently reported acute infections or vaccinations were included as donors. Every donor was a Caucasian adult living in Nashville, Tennessee, USA. Blood was obtained by leukapheresis, after which PBMCs were separated by Ficoll-Histopaque density gradient centrifugation and cryopreserved in liquid nitrogen vapor phase. Analytical flow cytometry was used to check the purity and quantity of each magnetically sorted T cell population. Genomic DNA was isolated from every sorted fraction and measured by UV absorbance on a Nanodrop 2000c. This receptor was taken from a man aged 18 to 29 in good health. Some clones in this sample may be carry-over from other donors' samples. Sequencing was performed on naive CD8+ T cells from PBMCs. The label giving this sample's cell subset or site can be read as: CD45RA+CCR7+.

In nucleotide form, the sequence is TGTGCCAGCAGTCCACTCCGGGACACCGGCCCCTCCTACAATGAGCAGTTCTTC. Its coded protein is CASSPLRDTGPSYNEQFF. Rearrangement joined TRBV27 to TRBJ2-1; possibly the D gene is TRBD1, per 6 matching bases. Its CDR3 holds 18 amino acids, cysteine through phenylalanine. Only the CDR3 DNA stays, 54 bases, in frame from base 1. V loses 5 bases of germline sequence and J loses 0 bases, and the interval between the two ends is 20 bases. CDR1 MNHEY and CDR2 SMNVEV were looked up in the germline V gene (reference sequence).